A single sample is the source of the 8 T cell receptor beta chains below, sequenced in a study of graft-versus-host responses after intestinal transplantation. The protocol was immunoSEQ multiplex PCR, while the TCRdb copy is restricted to in-frame clones and leaves out a portion. Here the sample spans tens of thousands of clones, 80% to 95% being singletons. Sequenced here: PBMCs, sampled around 820 days after a first intestinal transplant, on the day of a second. The source is a human patient who received an intestinal transplant, so some T cells may come from the graft donor.

In this sample, this clone turned up a few times. This CDR3 fails to terminate in the conserved phenylalanine or tryptophan, so it likely reflects a read error. The DNA is omitted, as the CDR3 cannot be located on it reliably, and the CDR3 follows TCRdb's listing. The chain combines TRBV6-1 with TRBJ2-7; the table gives TRBD2 as D, unverified against the DNA. CDR1 is MNHNS, CDR2 SASEGT, per germline. Termini included, the CDR3 measures 12 amino acids. CDR3 region: CASSEAQRERGL.

V is TRBV7-2 and J is TRBJ2-7; D perhaps matches TRBD1 (5 bases). V was cut by 6 bases and J by 4 bases, with 10 bases left in between. Germline values: CDR1 SGHTA, CDR2 FQGNSA. The CDR3 loop spans 12 amino acids. The CDR3 bases are TGTGCCAGCAGTTCAAACAGGTACGAGCAGTACTTC. It translates to CASSSNRYEQYF.

The chain recombines TRBV28 with TRBJ1-2, with D maybe TRBD1 (5 bases). The length of the CDR3 is 13 residues. Germline V gene lookup returns CDR1 MDHEN and CDR2 SYDVKM. V shed 2 bases and J shed 6 bases, with 10 bases lying between them. CDR3 in amino acids: CASSLEAGHGYTF. The DNA of the CDR3 is TGTGCCAGCAGTTTAGAGGCAGGGCATGGCTACACCTTC.

V gene TRBV5-1 combines with J gene TRBJ2-7; TRBD1 is a possible D gene (5 bases). V was cut by 4 bases and J by 1 base, with 9 bases left in between. The CDR3 covers 13 residues. Germline V gene data show CDR1 as SGHRS and CDR2 as YFSETQ. The CDR3 coding sequence is TGCGCCAGCAGCCAACAGGTTTCCTACGAGCAGTACTTC. Its translation: CASSQQVSYEQYF.

The chain recombines TRBV6-4 with TRBJ2-1; the D gene is possibly TRBD1 (5 bases). Trimming shortened V by 0 bases and J by 7 bases, and 16 bases separated the two germline ends. The CDR3 is 16 residues long. The germline V gene encodes CDR1 MRHNA and CDR2 SNTAGT. CDR3 protein: CASSDSIRAGKNEQFF. The CDR3 DNA reads as TGTGCCAGCAGTGACTCGATTAGGGCAGGGAAAAATGAGCAGTTCTTC.

J is TRBJ2-5 and V is TRBV23-1, with 15 bases identical to TRBD2. TRBV23-1 qualifies as an ORF whose function is uncertain. J gave up 6 bases and V 7 bases, and 12 bases lay outside the gene matches. The CDR3 extends over 17 amino acids. As DNA, the CDR3 is TGCGCCAGCAATCTAGGACTAGCGGGAGGGCCTCGGAAGACCCAGTACTTC. Protein product: CASNLGLAGGPRKTQYF.

In nucleotides, the CDR3 is TGTGCCAGCAGTCCGGGACAGTGGTATGGCTACACCTTC. The encoded protein is CASSPGQWYGYTF. The gene calls are TRBV2 and TRBJ1-2; 7 bases align to TRBD1. CDR1 is SNHLY, CDR2 FYNNEI, per germline. This CDR3 spans 13 amino acids. The V gene end was trimmed by 5 bases and the J gene end by 5 bases; junction bases not matched to a gene: 5. The full variable domain, rest sourced from reference TRBV2 and TRBJ1-2, is EPEVTQTPSHQVTQMGQEVILRCVPISNHLYFYWYRQILGQKVEFLVSFYNNEISEKSEIFDDQFSVERPDGSNFTLKIRSTKLEDSAMYFCASSPGQWYGYTFGSGTRLTVV.

The V gene is TRBV11-2, the J gene TRBJ2-3; no definite D call. The V end was cut by 1 base, the J end by 4 bases, with 12 bases between. Germline V lookup: CDR1 SGHAT, CDR2 FQNNGV. There are 15 residues in the CDR3. For the CDR3, the DNA is TGTGCCAGCAGCTTAGGAATAGGGTGGGCAGATACGCAGTATTTT. Residues: CASSLGIGWADTQYF.